Below, 25 T cell receptor beta chains from the same sample are listed, as sequenced in a study of blood T cell repertoires in COVID-19. The assay was immunoSEQ multiplex PCR, and TCRdb's table has in-frame clones only and misses some. The data hold roughly 80,000 clones, with 85% observed a single time. The sample was peripheral blood. The origin of the receptors is a woman aged 70-85 years with acute or convalescent COVID-19.

The chain couples TRBV19 to TRBJ1-2, with a tentative D call TRBD1 (5 bases). CDR1 is LNHDA, CDR2 SQIVND, per germline (reference sequence). V was trimmed by 7 bases and J by 2 bases, leaving 17 bases between them. CDR3 length: 15 residues. CDR3 in DNA: TGTGCCAGTAAACCACCCTCCCCAGGGAACTATGGCTACACCTTC. It is translated as CASKPPSPGNYGYTF.

The CDR3 region is CATSDLRGGSGANVLTF. CDR3 in DNA: TGTGCCACCAGTGATTTGCGTGGAGGCTCTGGGGCCAACGTCCTGACTTTC. This chain uses TRBV24-1 with TRBJ2-6; TRBD2 is a possible D gene (5 bases). The germline gives CDR1 KGHDR, CDR2 SFDVKD. This CDR3 is built from 17 residues. The V end lost 0 bases, the J end lost 0 bases, and 8 bases lay between the germline ends.

This chain connects TRBV2 to TRBJ1-6; no firm D call. The V end was cut by 1 base, the J end by 5 bases, with 6 bases between. CDR1 and CDR2 (germline): SNHLY, FYNNEI. This CDR3 spans 14 amino acids. The CDR3 reads CASSEGQNNSPLHF. CDR3 DNA sequence: TGTGCCAGCAGTGAAGGGCAGAATAATTCACCCCTCCACTTT.

The V and J genes are TRBV15 and TRBJ1-5; 8 bases align to TRBD1. V lost 3 bases and J lost 6; bases outside the gene matches: 4. CDR3 length: 14 amino acids. Germline V gene lookup returns CDR1 LNHNV and CDR2 YYDKDF (reference sequence). The CDR3 protein is CATSSDRGTQPQHF. CDR3 nucleotide sequence: TGTGCCACCAGCAGCGACAGGGGAACTCAGCCCCAGCATTTT.

V usage is TRBV21-1 and J usage is TRBJ2-3; the D segment call TRBD2 is taken from the table without a DNA check. TRBV21-1 is assigned pseudogene status. The CDR3 sequence is 18 residues long. The CDR3 coding sequence is TGTGCCAGCAGCAAACCTCAGACTAGCGGGAGGGCCCCAGATACGCAGTATTTT. Protein sequence: CASSKPQTSGRAPDTQYF.

This chain uses TRBV30 with TRBJ1-2; a possible D gene is TRBD1 (5 bases). There are 13 residues in the CDR3. The germline V gene has CDR1 GTSNPN and CDR2 SVGIG (reference sequence). Between the trimmed V and J ends, which lost 4 bases and 4 bases, there was a span of 13 bases. CDR3 protein: CAWTPGFGYGYTF. The CDR3, as DNA: TGTGCCTGGACTCCAGGGTTTGGCTATGGCTACACCTTC.

The genes are TRBV4-3 and TRBJ2-1, with D tentatively TRBD2 (5 bases). Germline V gene sequence: CDR1 LGHNA, CDR2 YSLEER. Trimming took 0 bases from V and 1 from J, leaving 10 bases between them. This CDR3 is 16 amino acids long. The CDR3 here is CASSQDRAGSYNEQFF. In nucleotides, the CDR3 is TGCGCCAGCAGCCAAGATAGGGCGGGTTCCTACAATGAGCAGTTCTTC.

The CDR3 sequence is CASSKALNSYEQYV. Here the CDR3 DNA reads TGTGCCAGCAGCAAAGCGCTCAACAGCTACGAGCAGTACGTC. This chain joins TRBV21-1 and TRBJ2-7; the table assigns TRBD1, which was not confirmed against the DNA. TRBV21-1 counts as a pseudogene. The CDR3 has 14 residues.

The chain carries TRBV6-1 and TRBJ2-3, with 12 bases aligning to TRBD1. Germline trimming cut 3 bases from V and 5 bases from J; bases unmatched to any gene: 6. The CDR3 is made up of 16 amino acids. Per the germline V gene, CDR1 is MNHNS and CDR2 is SASEGT. Written as DNA, the CDR3 is TGTGCCAGCAGTGAGGTTGGGACAGGGGGCAAAGATACGCAGTATTTT. Its translation: CASSEVGTGGKDTQYF.

The chain recombines TRBV6-5 with TRBJ2-5, with 8 positions matching TRBD2. The CDR3 length is 14 residues. Losses at the gene ends were 7 bases for V and 7 bases for J; bases not matched to a gene: 11. Germline CDR1 is MNHEY and CDR2 is SVGAGI. CDR3 sequence: CASTLLLAAGTQYF. DNA of the CDR3: TGTGCCAGCACCCTCTTACTAGCGGCCGGGACCCAGTACTTC.

The rearrangement joins TRBV7-2 to TRBJ1-2; a possible D gene is TRBD1 (5 bases). V lost 7 bases and J lost 8, with 17 bases in between. The CDR3 has 13 residues. Germline V lookup: CDR1 SGHTA, CDR2 FQGNSA. Written as DNA, the CDR3 is TGTGCCAGCACCTTGACGGAGGGGATCGGCTACACCTTC. Translation gives CASTLTEGIGYTF.

This chain uses TRBV3-1 (or the pseudogene TRBV3-2) with TRBJ2-1, with 12 bases fitting TRBD2. V shed 5 bases and J 9 bases; nucleotides not matched to a gene: 11. CDR3 length: 16 residues. Germline CDR1 reads LGHDT; CDR2 reads YNNKEL (reference sequence). The CDR3 sequence is CASSNSLAGGPGEQFF. In nucleotides, the CDR3 is TGTGCCAGCAGCAATTCCCTAGCGGGGGGGCCGGGTGAGCAGTTCTTC.

V and J are TRBV10-3 and TRBJ2-1; D possibly corresponds to TRBD2 (5 bases). V was clipped by 3 bases and J by 0 bases, with 9 bases between them. Germline lookup yields CDR1 ENHRY and CDR2 SYGVKD. There are 15 residues in the CDR3. DNA for the CDR3: TGTGCCATCAGTGATCGGGAAAGCTCCTACAATGAGCAGTTCTTC. This encodes CAISDRESSYNEQFF.

The chain combines TRBV29-1 with TRBJ2-5, with TRBD1 matching 8 bases. V shed 4 bases, J shed 1 base, and the junction held 8 bases outside the gene matches. The CDR3 loop spans 15 amino acids. Per germline, CDR1 SQVTM and CDR2 ANQGSEA. DNA of the CDR3: TGCAGCGTTGTTCGGGCAGGGGGCCTCCAAGAGACCCAGTACTTC. Residues: CSVVRAGGLQETQYF. The full variable domain, rest sourced from reference TRBV29-1 and TRBJ2-5, is SAVISQKPSRDICQRGTSLTIQCQVDSQVTMMFWYRQQPGQSLTLIATANQGSEATYESGFVIDKFPISRPNLTFSTLTVSNMSPEDSSIYLCSVVRAGGLQETQYFGPGTRLLVL.

The rearrangement joins TRBV14 to TRBJ2-3; D perhaps matches TRBD2 (5 bases). The CDR3 spans 15 residues. Germline lookup yields CDR1 SGHDN and CDR2 FVKESK. The germline V and J ends were trimmed by 1 base and 7 bases, with 15 bases remaining between them. The CDR3 bases are TGTGCCAGCAGCCAAGGGCCGGGAAGTTCGTATACGCAGTATTTT. Amino acids: CASSQGPGSSYTQYF.

V usage is TRBV14 and J usage is TRBJ1-4; the match to TRBD1 covers 9 bases. The length of the CDR3 is 15 residues. CDR1 is SGHDN, CDR2 FVKESK, per germline. With V trimmed by 8 bases and J by 3 bases, 7 bases remained unmatched. As DNA, the CDR3 is TGTGCCAGCTCTGGGACAGGGAGGCCTAATGAAAAACTGTTTTTT. Its translation: CASSGTGRPNEKLFF.

The rearrangement uses TRBV7-2 and TRBJ2-3, with unresolved D. In germline, CDR1 is SGHTA, CDR2 FQGNSA. Trimming took off 7 bases at V and 4 bases at J, with 18 bases between the two ends. There are 15 residues in the CDR3. CDR3 region: CASIPMGPGPDTQYF. CDR3 bases: TGTGCCAGCATCCCCATGGGCCCAGGTCCAGATACGCAGTATTTT.

This clone was seen just once. The chain recombines TRBV19 with TRBJ1-2; possible D gene TRBD1, 5 bases. The CDR3 is made up of 16 amino acids. Trimming took off 4 bases at V and 4 bases at J, with 19 bases between the two ends. Germline CDR1 and CDR2: LNHDA and SQIVND (reference sequence). The CDR3 protein is CASSTLEGGHIYGYTF. CDR3 in DNA: TGTGCCAGTAGTACGCTAGAAGGCGGACACATCTATGGCTACACCTTC.

This rearrangement joins TRBV11-3 to TRBJ2-5; TRBD2 matches 8 bases. CDR1 is SGHNT, CDR2 YENEEA, per germline. V shed 5 bases, J shed 3 bases, and the junction held 5 bases outside the gene matches. The CDR3 length is 14 residues. CDR3 protein: CASSHGTRKETQYF. DNA of the CDR3: TGTGCCAGCAGCCATGGGACTAGAAAAGAGACCCAGTACTTC.

The rearrangement uses TRBV3-1 (or the pseudogene TRBV3-2) and TRBJ2-7, with 10 bases matching TRBD1. This CDR3 spans 15 amino acids. The junction had 2 bases not matched to a gene; V was cut back by 3 bases and J by 0 bases. Germline assignment: CDR1 LGHDT and CDR2 YNNKEL (reference sequence). The CDR3 reads CASSQGQGISYEQYV. The CDR3 nucleotides read TGTGCCAGCAGCCAGGGACAGGGGATCTCCTACGAGCAGTACGTC.

The gene calls are TRBV3-1 (or the pseudogene TRBV3-2) and TRBJ2-1; 10 bases align to TRBD2. The CDR3 runs to 15 residues. Trimming took 0 bases from V and 10 from J; bases not matched to a gene: 6. Germline V gives CDR1 LGHDT, CDR2 YNNKEL (reference sequence). The CDR3 is CASSQEPSGGREQFF. As DNA, the CDR3 is TGTGCCAGCAGCCAAGAACCTAGCGGGGGACGCGAGCAGTTCTTC.

This chain links TRBV28 with TRBJ2-2, with D possibly being TRBD2 (5 bases). Germline V gene data show CDR1 as MDHEN and CDR2 as SYDVKM. The CDR3 is 12 amino acids. V was pared by 7 bases and J by 7 bases, with 10 bases between. As DNA, the CDR3 is TGTGCCAGCACGGCAGAGGGCGGGGAGCTGTTTTTT. Protein: CASTAEGGELFF.

The rearrangement uses TRBV5-5 and TRBJ1-4; 8 positions match TRBD1. CDR3 size: 18 residues. Germline assignment: CDR1 SGHKS and CDR2 YYEKEE (reference sequence). V trimming: 3 bases; J trimming: 1 base; junction bases outside the gene matches: 11. This CDR3 reads CASSWGWTGKLTNEKLFF. Written as DNA, the CDR3 is TGTGCCAGCAGCTGGGGTTGGACAGGGAAGTTAACTAATGAAAAACTGTTTTTT.

The chain employs TRBV3-1 (or the pseudogene TRBV3-2) and TRBJ1-1; possibly TRBD1 for D (5 bases). With 3 bases removed from V and 4 bases from J, the gap between germline ends came to 12 bases. Germline V gives CDR1 LGHDT, CDR2 YNNKEL (reference sequence). This CDR3 is built from 14 residues. CDR3: CASSQAGQGTEAFF. The CDR3 DNA is TGTGCCAGCAGCCAGGCAGGCCAGGGCACTGAAGCTTTCTTT.

This chain uses TRBV6-1 with TRBJ2-3; possibly TRBD1 for D (6 bases). This CDR3 has 16 amino acids. V gave up 0 bases and J gave up 2 bases, with 12 bases separating them. In germline, CDR1 is MNHNS, CDR2 SASEGT. The DNA of the CDR3 is TGTGCCAGCAGTGAAGCGCGACAGGCTGTCACAGATACGCAGTATTTT. It encodes CASSEARQAVTDTQYF.